This T cell receptor (beta chain) appears in the sequencing data of a study of early T cells in non-severe SARS-CoV-2 infection. Across the study: Chains were not paired, and sequencing was done on bulk RNA from unsorted whole blood.

Only a few counts were recorded for this clonotype. Individual cDNA molecules were tagged with unique molecular identifiers. MiXCR, applied by TCRdb to the 5' RACE reads, yields one record per CDR3 protein. Of about 36,000 distinct CDR3 sequences in the sample, roughly 6.8% were seen once. V was cut by 6 bases and J by 6 bases, with 12 bases left in between. Per germline, CDR1 SEHNR and CDR2 FQNEAQ (reference sequence). The CDR3 consists of 12 residues. V and J are TRBV7-9 and TRBJ2-7; D ambiguous. The starting material was whole blood, obtained at baseline. This sequence originates from an adult who was a healthcare worker with PCR-confirmed SARS-CoV-2 infection or an uninfected control (not recorded which). CDR3 in DNA: TGTGCCAGCAGTTCGCTAGTACTCGAGCAGTACTTC. Its translation: CASSSLVLEQYF.